This T cell receptor beta chain is from a study of shared clonotypes between healthy human individuals. As for the study in general: Three plates were used per donor for CD4 naive, three for CD4 memory, two for CD8 naive and one for CD8 memory.

The V and J ends lost 5 bases and 1 base respectively, with 9 bases between them. CDR3 size: 13 residues. The V gene's germline CDR1 is LNHDA and CDR2 SQIVND (reference sequence). Naive CD8 isolation took CD45RO-negative cells positively selected for CCR7 and excluded terminally differentiated effector memory CD45RA+ cells. Each subset's genomic DNA was shared equally among a number of immunoSEQ plates. The assay was immunoSEQ multiplex PCR, and TCRdb's table has in-frame clones only and misses some. The sample has about 2.1 million clones, 85% to 95% seen once. The chain carries TRBV19 and TRBJ2-7; tentatively, D is TRBD2 (5 bases). The sample was naive CD8+ T cells from PBMCs. This receptor was obtained from a man aged 18-30 years in good health. Some clones in this sample may be carry-over from other donors' samples. The CDR3 region is CASSDRLSYEQYF. In DNA, the CDR3 is TGTGCCAGTAGTGATCGACTATCCTACGAGCAGTACTTC.